Listed below are T cell receptor beta chains from one sample, sequenced in a study of T-cell reconstitution after alpha-beta-depleted transplantation in children. TCRdb analysed the PCR reads with MiXCR anew, one entry per CDR3 protein. The sample has 550,000 to 600,000 distinct CDR3 sequences, 20% to 25% seen once. The material sequenced was PBMCs, mostly from graft donor cells, taken 360 days after TCRalphabeta/CD19-depleted stem cell transplant. Every receptor here comes from a boy under two years old who had a stem cell transplant for acute myeloid leukemia, so the T cells may come from the graft donor. Each CDR3 is given with its conserved first and last residue. A D gene is named only where the DNA matches it firmly. A clone size is listed for some rows: how often the clone was seen (once, few, many), or a class if it is expanded.

size: NA; D: NA; V: TRBV21-1; length: 15; J: TRBJ1-2; CDR3: CASSKAQRRDYGYTF; DNA: TGTGCCAGCAGCAAAGCGCAACGACGGGACTATGGCTACACCTTC
size: NA; D: NA; V: TRBV27; length: 15; J: TRBJ2-7; CDR3: CASSLSSGVTYEQYF; DNA: TGTGCCAGCAGTTTATCTTCGGGGGTGACCTACGAGCAGTACTTC
size: few; D: NA; V: TRBV7-2; length: 11; J: TRBJ2-1; CDR3: CASSFTGSQFF; DNA: TGTGCCAGCAGCTTTACCGGGTCCCAGTTCTTC
size: many; D: NA; V: TRBV20-1; length: 15; J: TRBJ2-7; CDR3: CSARDVSTPTYEQYF; DNA: TGCAGTGCTAGAGACGTGAGTACACCTACCTACGAGCAGTACTTC
size: many; D: NA; V: TRBV29-1; length: 14; J: TRBJ2-1; CDR3: CSVESSSQAAEQFF; DNA: TGCAGCGTTGAATCCTCCAGCCAGGCCGCGGAGCAGTTCTTC
size: many; D: NA; V: TRBV11-2; length: 18; J: TRBJ2-1; CDR3: CASSLEAVVGAPYNEQFF; DNA: TGTGCCAGCAGCTTAGAGGCGGTAGTGGGGGCCCCCTACAATGAGCAGTTCTTC
size: many; D: NA; V: TRBV7-2; length: 15; J: TRBJ1-2; CDR3: CASSLAGTGPLGYTF; DNA: TGTGCCAGCAGCTTAGCTGGAACAGGCCCGCTGGGCTACACCTTC
size: NA; D: TRBD2; V: TRBV28; length: 19; J: TRBJ2-3; CDR3: CASSLSGTSGGPGTDTQYF; DNA: TGTGCCAGCAGTTTATCCGGGACTAGCGGGGGGCCCGGCACAGATACGCAGTATTTT
size: few; D: TRBD2; V: TRBV6-2/TRBV6-3; length: 21; J: TRBJ2-1; CDR3: CASSYSGVGLAGPSSYNEQFF; DNA: TGTGCCAGCAGTTACTCGGGGGTGGGGCTAGCGGGTCCTAGCTCCTACAATGAGCAGTTCTTC
size: NA; D: NA; V: TRBV18; length: 15; J: TRBJ2-3; CDR3: CASSTDISDVGTQYF; DNA: TGTGCCAGCTCAACCGACATTTCAGACGTGGGTACGCAGTATTTT
size: NA; D: NA; V: TRBV6-1; length: 14; J: TRBJ1-1; CDR3: CASTTGRGNTEAFF; DNA: TGTGCCAGCACCACAGGGAGAGGGAACACTGAAGCTTTCTTT
size: NA; D: NA; V: TRBV4-1; length: 16; J: TRBJ1-5; CDR3: CASSQDGPGFGQPQHF; DNA: TGCGCCAGCAGCCAAGATGGTCCGGGGTTCGGTCAGCCCCAGCATTTT
size: NA; D: TRBD2; V: TRBV7-8; length: 16; J: TRBJ2-3; CDR3: CASSQTPSGVTDTQYF; DNA: TGTGCCAGCAGCCAGACTCCCAGCGGGGTCACAGATACGCAGTATTTT
size: few; D: NA; V: TRBV4-2; length: 14; J: TRBJ1-5; CDR3: CASGGPASNQPQHF; DNA: TGTGCCAGCGGGGGTCCCGCTAGCAATCAGCCCCAGCATTTT
size: few; D: NA; V: TRBV20-1; length: 11; J: TRBJ2-5; CDR3: CSAGTQETQYF; DNA: TGCAGTGCTGGGACACAGGAGACCCAGTACTTC
size: NA; D: NA; V: TRBV4-3; length: 17; J: TRBJ1-4; CDR3: CASSPTSLGGRSEKLFF; DNA: TGCGCCAGCAGCCCCACGAGCTTGGGGGGGCGATCTGAAAAACTGTTTTTT
size: few; D: TRBD2; V: TRBV20-1; length: 14; J: TRBJ2-1; CDR3: CSARGGGGVVEQFF; DNA: TGCAGTGCCCGCGGAGGCGGGGGGGTAGTTGAGCAGTTCTTC
size: NA; D: TRBD2; V: TRBV2; length: 15; J: TRBJ2-1; CDR3: CASSGPGLAWDEQFF; DNA: TGTGCCAGCAGCGGGCCGGGACTAGCGTGGGATGAGCAGTTCTTC
size: many; D: TRBD2; V: TRBV5-1; length: 16; J: TRBJ2-1; CDR3: CASSFGTIGSYNEQFF; DNA: TGCGCCAGCAGCTTCGGGACTATCGGCTCCTACAATGAGCAGTTCTTC
size: NA; D: NA; V: TRBV4-3; length: 13; J: TRBJ2-3; CDR3: CASSQELLGTQYF; DNA: TGCGCCAGCAGCCAAGAATTGTTAGGTACGCAGTATTTT
size: once; D: NA; V: TRBV6-2/TRBV6-3; length: 11; J: TRBJ2-1; CDR3: CAIGRYNEQFF; DNA: TGTGCCATAGGTAGATACAATGAGCAGTTCTTC
size: NA; D: NA; V: TRBV4-1; length: 17; J: TRBJ2-1; CDR3: CASSQGIAVSIYNEQFF; DNA: TGCGCCAGCAGCCAGGGTATAGCGGTCTCTATCTACAATGAGCAGTTCTTC
size: few; D: NA; V: TRBV7-9; length: 15; J: TRBJ2-1; CDR3: CAEETGTLSYNEQFF; DNA: TGTGCCGAAGAAACCGGGACCCTCTCCTACAATGAGCAGTTCTTC
size: few; D: NA; V: TRBV7-2; length: 16; J: TRBJ2-5; CDR3: CASSLWNREAQETQYF; DNA: TGTGCCAGCAGCTTATGGAACCGCGAGGCCCAAGAGACCCAGTACTTC
size: many; D: NA; V: TRBV12-3/TRBV12-4; length: 13; J: TRBJ2-2; CDR3: CASSFVGSGELFF; DNA: TGTGCCAGCAGTTTTGTGGGGTCCGGGGAGCTGTTTTTT
size: NA; D: NA; V: TRBV5-1; length: 14; J: TRBJ2-1; CDR3: CASSFDRLYNEQFF; DNA: TGCGCCAGCAGCTTCGACAGGCTTTACAATGAGCAGTTCTTC
size: many; D: TRBD2; V: TRBV12-3/TRBV12-4; length: 18; J: TRBJ2-7; CDR3: CASSSLRGRGASNYEQYF; DNA: TGTGCCAGCAGTTCCCTTCGGGGGCGGGGGGCGAGTAACTACGAGCAGTACTTC
size: many; D: TRBD1; V: TRBV3-1; length: 17; J: TRBJ2-3; CDR3: CASSTRDSPSGTDTQYF; DNA: TGTGCCAGCAGCACCCGGGACAGCCCTTCGGGCACAGATACGCAGTATTTT
size: NA; D: TRBD1; V: TRBV20-1; length: 18; J: TRBJ2-6; CDR3: CSANSMGTGNSGANVLTF; DNA: TGCAGTGCTAATAGTATGGGGACAGGGAATTCTGGGGCCAACGTCCTGACTTTC